This T cell receptor (beta chain) was captured by sequencing in a study of blood T cell repertoires in COVID-19. Original methodology: For nucleated cells, counts were estimated from reference gene primer amplification. Only in-frame clones appear in the TCRdb table, and some are missing; sequencing was by immunoSEQ multiplex PCR. V and J calls and clone size are given by that table; D and trimming were obtained from the DNA. Found here are 200,000 to 300,000 clones, roughly 88% of them singletons; the top ten hold approximately 5%. Germline CDR1 reads MNHEY; CDR2 reads SVGEGT. V was shortened by 5 bases and J by 5 bases, with 21 bases between the two germline ends. The CDR3 loop spans 16 amino acids.

The source material was peripheral blood. This chain joins TRBV6-2 or TRBV6-3 and TRBJ2-5; tentative D call: TRBD1 (6 bases). This receptor was identified in a woman older than 75 with COVID-19, enrolled during active disease. As DNA, the CDR3 is TGTGCCAGCAGTGATCTGGCCAGGGGCTGGGGCGAGACCCAGTACTTC. Translation: CASSDLARGWGETQYF.